The 10 T cell receptor beta chains below all came from one sample that was sequenced in a study of blood T cell repertoires in COVID-19. Profiled with immunoSEQ multiplex PCR; TCRdb holds only in-frame clones, not every one. This sample has about 130,000 clones, with about 84% found just once. Material for sequencing was peripheral blood. The receptors originated from a human donor in a cohort sampled during active COVID-19.

CDR3 nucleotide sequence: TGCAGTGCTAGTAGACACAGGGGGCACCTCTTCAGTGAAGCTTTCTTT. It codes for CSASRHRGHLFSEAFF. This chain uses TRBV20-1 with TRBJ1-1; TRBD1 agrees at 9 bases. The CDR3 runs to 16 residues. Trimming took 3 bases from V and 7 from J; bases not matched to a gene: 15. CDR1 and CDR2 (germline): DFQATT, SNEGSKA (reference sequence).

This sequence joins TRBV11-3 and TRBJ2-1, with 8 bases identical to TRBD1. Losses at the gene ends were 0 bases for V and 6 bases for J; bases not matched to a gene: 10. This CDR3 region has 17 residues. The germline V gene has CDR1 SGHNT and CDR2 YENEEA. The CDR3 loop is CASSLETGAVVRNEQFF. The CDR3 region has the DNA TGTGCCAGCAGCTTAGAGACAGGGGCTGTTGTACGCAATGAGCAGTTCTTC.

This clone has a handful of counts. This rearrangement joins TRBV5-8 to TRBJ2-7, with D perhaps TRBD1 (6 bases). Germline assignment: CDR1 SGHTS and CDR2 YDEGEE. Trimming pared 4 bases from V and 6 bases from J, leaving 14 bases between. The CDR3 is made up of 13 amino acids. CDR3 in amino acids: CASSLFPGVEQYF. The CDR3 bases are TGTGCCAGCAGCCTATTTCCAGGGGTCGAGCAGTACTTC.

This chain links TRBV11-2 with TRBJ2-1; D is possibly TRBD2 (5 bases). This CDR3 has 15 residues. CDR1 and CDR2 (germline): SGHAT, FQNNGV. V shed 2 bases and J shed 3 bases, with 11 bases lying between them. CDR3 sequence: CASSLRSSSYNEQFF. CDR3 coding DNA: TGTGCCAGCAGCTTAAGGTCTAGCAGCTACAATGAGCAGTTCTTC. The whole variable domain, filled in from reference TRBV11-2 and TRBJ2-1, reads EAGVAQSPRYKIIEKRQSVAFWCNPISGHATLYWYQQILGQGPKLLIQFQNNGVVDDSQLPKDRFSAERLKGVDSTLKIQPAKLEDSAVYLCASSLRSSSYNEQFFGPGTRLTVL.

The rearrangement uses TRBV7-9 and TRBJ2-1; 8 nucleotides agree with TRBD1. Germline CDR1 and CDR2: SEHNR and FQNEAQ (reference sequence). The CDR3 has 17 amino acids. Germline trimming cut 5 bases from V and 5 bases from J; bases unmatched to any gene: 14. The CDR3 region has the DNA TGTGCCAGCAGCCTTAGAGTGGGGACAGGTTTTGACAATGAGCAGTTCTTC. Its protein is CASSLRVGTGFDNEQFF.

V usage is TRBV19 and J usage is TRBJ1-5; 8 bases are a match to TRBD1. CDR3 size: 20 residues. Germline V lookup: CDR1 LNHDA, CDR2 SQIVND (reference sequence). Unmatched junction bases numbered 18, after V lost 5 bases and J lost 0 bases. The CDR3 sequence is CASSPQGASRGRYSNQPQHF. CDR3 DNA sequence: TGTGCCAGTAGTCCCCAGGGGGCGTCAAGGGGCCGTTATAGCAATCAGCCCCAGCATTTT.

The V gene is TRBV25-1, the J gene TRBJ1-2, with D possibly TRBD1 on 6 matching bases. The CDR3 totals 14 residues. Germline lookup yields CDR1 MGHDK and CDR2 SYGVNS. The V end lost 1 base, the J end lost 12 bases, and 18 bases lay between the germline ends. Here the CDR3 DNA reads TGTGCCAGCAGTGAATCTTTTGGGACAAGGCGGCACACCTTC. Its protein product is CASSESFGTRRHTF.

The chain joins TRBV6-2 or TRBV6-3 to TRBJ2-7; D gene uncertain. This CDR3 comprises 12 residues. Trimming left V 5 bases short and J 0 bases short, with 5 bases between. Germline V gene sequence: CDR1 MNHEY, CDR2 SVGEGT. The CDR3 nucleotides are TGTGCCAGCAGTCCGAGCTCCTACGAGCAGTACTTC. Amino acid sequence: CASSPSSYEQYF.

The chain links TRBV14 to TRBJ2-2, with D tentatively TRBD1 (6 bases). The CDR3 has 15 amino acids. Per germline, CDR1 SGHDN and CDR2 FVKESK. V gave up 3 bases and J gave up 2 bases, with 10 bases separating them. CDR3 nucleotide sequence: TGTGCCAGCAGCCAGGACAGTATCAACACCGGGGAGCTGTTTTTT. This codes for CASSQDSINTGELFF.

The genes are TRBV7-8 and TRBJ1-2; TRBD1 might be the D (6 bases). The CDR3 is 15 amino acids. Germline values: CDR1 SGHVS, CDR2 FQNEAQ. Trimming took 5 bases from V and 5 from J, leaving 18 bases between them. The CDR3 is CASSPSPGTPYGYTF. The CDR3 DNA sequence: TGTGCCAGCAGCCCCTCCCCCGGGACACCATATGGCTACACCTTC.